This section outlines one T cell receptor (beta chain) sequence together with its context. Germline CDR1 SGHRS, CDR2 YFSETQ. The CDR3 is 14 residues long. With V trimmed by 1 base and J by 7 bases, 1 base remained unmatched. The record originates from a study of lymphopenia after photon versus proton radiotherapy. This table comes from immunoSEQ multiplex PCR, and its TCRdb copy is limited to in-frame clones, with some not included. The sample lists 55,000 to 85,000 clones, about 90% occurring once. The sequence was obtained from a woman between 40 and 55 years old with cholangiocarcinoma. The material sequenced was peripheral blood, taken from a patient treated with photon-based radiotherapy. The chain combines TRBV5-1 with TRBJ1-6; 8 bases are shared with TRBD1. The CDR3 DNA sequence: TGCGCCAGCAGCTTGAACAGGGGGAATTCACCCCTCCACTTT. Translated: CASSLNRGNSPLHF.